The 28 T cell receptor beta chains below all came from one sample that was sequenced in a study of T-cell memory formation after mild COVID-19. TCRdb reprocessed the 5' RACE reads with MiXCR, giving one entry per CDR3 protein. The data contain 300,000 or so distinct CDR3 sequences, 16% of them singletons. The specimen was PBMCs or a T cell subset sorted from them (not recorded which). These receptors were obtained from a man younger than 35 who had mild COVID-19 (a few samples of this study predate the infection). Cell type and time point are not known.

The chain uses TRBV5-5 and TRBJ1-2; D may be TRBD1 (5 bases). Trimming removed 0 bases from V and 0 bases from J, with 15 bases in between. In germline, CDR1 is SGHKS, CDR2 YYEKEE (reference sequence). The CDR3 runs 17 residues. The CDR3 bases are TGTGCCAGCAGCTTGGCCGGGCCGGGGCGCTCTAACTATGGCTACACCTTC. The encoded protein is CASSLAGPGRSNYGYTF.

This clonotype is medium-sized by share. J is TRBJ1-2 and V is TRBV11-2; D is unclear. V lost 0 bases and J 0 bases, leaving 17 bases between the germline ends. Per the germline V gene, CDR1 is SGHAT and CDR2 is FQNNGV. The CDR3 loop spans 18 amino acids. CDR3 nucleotide sequence: TGTGCCAGCAGCTTAGATCCCTTCTTAGGACGGCCTAACTATGGCTACACCTTC. Its protein product is CASSLDPFLGRPNYGYTF.

Only a few counts were recorded for this clonotype. The chain recombines TRBV4-3 with TRBJ1-1, with D hard to call. The germline V and J ends were trimmed by 0 bases and 5 bases, with 10 bases remaining between them. This CDR3 has 14 amino acids. Looked up from germline, CDR1 is LGHNA and CDR2 is YSLEER. The CDR3 bases are TGCGCCAGCAGCCAAGAAGATAGGAGGACTGAAGCTTTCTTT. It encodes CASSQEDRRTEAFF.

The chain recombines TRBV12-3 or TRBV12-4 with TRBJ1-2, with 12 positions matching TRBD1. The CDR3 length is 14 residues. Germline trimming cut 3 bases from V and 11 bases from J; bases unmatched to any gene: 7. In DNA form, the CDR3 reads TGTGCCAGCAGTTTGGGGGGACAGGGGGCTTGGTACACCTTC. Protein: CASSLGGQGAWYTF.

This chain uses TRBV30 with TRBJ2-5; the match to TRBD1 covers 8 bases. The CDR3 is made up of 11 amino acids. J lost 5 bases, V lost 7 bases, and 3 bases had no gene match. Germline V gives CDR1 GTSNPN, CDR2 SVGIG (reference sequence). For the CDR3, the DNA is TGTGCCTTTTCAGGGGGCGAGACCCAGTACTTC. This gives the protein CAFSGGETQYF. The complete variable domain, with remaining parts taken from reference TRBV30 and TRBJ2-5, reads SQTIHQWPATLVQPVGSPLSLECTVEGTSNPNLYWYRQAAGRGLQLLFYSVGIGQISSEVPQNLSASRPQDRQFILSSKKLLLSDSGFYLCAFSGGETQYFGPGTRLLVL.

This clonotype was counted at least ten times. CDR3 sequence: CASSPGTERSTDTQYF. As DNA, the CDR3 is TGCGCCAGCAGCCCTGGGACAGAGCGTTCCACAGATACGCAGTATTTT. V is TRBV4-3 and J is TRBJ2-3, with TRBD1 matching 7 bases. CDR1 is LGHNA, CDR2 YSLEER, per germline. The V and J ends lost 4 bases and 2 bases, in that order; junction bases with no gene match: 9. The CDR3 loop spans 16 amino acids.

This clonotype showed up just a few times. This chain joins TRBV7-9 and TRBJ2-2; possibly TRBD1 or TRBD2 for D (5 bases each). V was shortened by 4 bases and J by 5 bases, with 14 bases between the two germline ends. The CDR3 has 15 residues. Germline V gives CDR1 SEHNR, CDR2 FQNEAQ (reference sequence). The CDR3 is CASSSPFGTTGELFF. The CDR3 DNA sequence: TGTGCCAGCAGCTCACCCTTTGGGACGACCGGGGAGCTGTTTTTT.

V and J are TRBV12-3 or TRBV12-4 and TRBJ2-5, with 7 bases lining up with TRBD1. The CDR3 consists of 16 residues. V lost 6 bases to trimming and J lost 5 bases; unmatched junction nucleotides: 15. Here the CDR3 reads CASSTQARGLGETQYF. In DNA form, the CDR3 reads TGTGCCAGCAGCACCCAAGCAAGGGGGCTTGGCGAGACCCAGTACTTC.

This clonotype was detected many times. The V call is TRBV19, the J call TRBJ2-1; 7 bases match TRBD2. Trimming removed 3 bases from V and 4 bases from J; junction bases left unmatched: 3. Germline CDR1 is LNHDA and CDR2 is SQIVND (reference sequence). There are 14 residues in the CDR3. CDR3 nucleotides: TGTGCCAGTAGTATTAGCGGGTTTTACAATGAGCAGTTCTTC. Translating gives CASSISGFYNEQFF.

This clonotype was found a few times. The chain carries TRBV20-1 and TRBJ2-2; perhaps TRBD1 as D (5 bases). Germline assignment: CDR1 DFQATT and CDR2 SNEGSKA (reference sequence). With 0 bases removed from V and 3 bases from J, the gap between germline ends came to 11 bases. This CDR3 has 15 residues. In nucleotides, the CDR3 is TGCAGTGCTAGAGAATACAGGCGCGACACCGGGGAGCTGTTTTTT. Protein sequence: CSAREYRRDTGELFF.

This clonotype was found a few times. This chain connects TRBV5-8 to TRBJ2-7, with D possibly being TRBD1 (6 bases). Per the germline V gene, CDR1 is SGHTS and CDR2 is YDEGEE. The ends were cut back, 5 bases at V and 1 base at J, with 7 bases in the middle. The CDR3 is 12 amino acids. CDR3 DNA: TGTGCCAGCAGACAGGGTTCCTACGAGCAGTACGTC. The encoded protein is CASRQGSYEQYV.

Only a few counts were recorded for this clonotype. V and J are TRBV18 and TRBJ2-7; TRBD2 agrees at 7 bases. V shed 3 bases, J shed 4 bases, and the junction held 6 bases outside the gene matches. Germline CDR1 reads KGHSH; CDR2 reads LQKENI. The CDR3 spans 14 residues. CDR3 sequence: CASSPQRGGYEQYV. The CDR3 nucleotides read TGTGCCAGCTCACCTCAGCGGGGTGGGTACGAGCAGTACGTC.

V and J are TRBV12-3 or TRBV12-4 and TRBJ1-2; D is possibly TRBD1 (5 bases). Trimming took 8 bases from V and 3 from J, leaving 16 bases between them. The CDR3 length is 14 residues. The DNA of the CDR3 is TGTGCCAGCTCATGGGGAGGGGTGGACTATGGCTACACCTTC. Its protein is CASSWGGVDYGYTF.

This clonotype was counted only a few times. The chain combines TRBV4-3 with TRBJ2-3; 7 bases map to TRBD2. Trimming cost V 3 bases and J 5 bases; bases outside gene matches: 8. Germline V gene lookup returns CDR1 LGHNA and CDR2 YSLEER. There are 15 residues in the CDR3. The CDR3, as DNA: TGCGCCAGCAGCCAGGGACGGGCGGGGGTAGATACGCAGTATTTT. It translates to CASSQGRAGVDTQYF.

The chain has TRBV20-1 and TRBJ2-7; D remains unclear. The CDR3 spans 13 residues. The germline V gene encodes CDR1 DFQATT and CDR2 SNEGSKA (reference sequence). Deletions cut 3 bases from V and 3 bases from J, with 12 bases between. The CDR3 region has the DNA TGCAGTGCTAGGGACCCCCTACGCTACGAGCAGTACTTC. The encoded protein is CSARDPLRYEQYF.

The chain combines TRBV28 with TRBJ1-6; D is ambiguous. The V end was cut by 10 bases, the J end by 1 base, with 11 bases between. CDR1 MDHEN and CDR2 SYDVKM come from the germline V gene. This CDR3 contains 14 residues. The CDR3 here is CATPGDSYNSPLHF. DNA for the CDR3: TGTGCCACCCCTGGGGATTCCTATAATTCACCCCTCCACTTT.

This clonotype was counted ten times or more. The rearrangement joins TRBV7-3 to TRBJ2-3; D is undetermined. Per germline, CDR1 SGHTA and CDR2 FQGTGA. V lost 2 bases to trimming and J lost 6 bases, with 15 bases between them. This CDR3 contains 15 residues. The chain's CDR3 is CASSLSLGEWDTQYF. For the CDR3, the DNA is TGTGCCAGCAGCTTATCTTTGGGTGAATGGGATACGCAGTATTTT.

CDR3 coding DNA: TGTGCCAGCAGTGGTGACTACTCAGATACGCAGTATTTT. It translates to CASSGDYSDTQYF. The V call is TRBV2, the J call TRBJ2-3, with D tentatively TRBD2 (5 bases). CDR3 length: 13 residues. V lost 4 bases, J lost 4 bases, and 9 bases lay in between. Germline loops: CDR1 SNHLY, CDR2 FYNNEI.

The DNA for the CDR3 is TGCAGCGCGCACCAGGAAACCTACGAGCAGTACTTC. Its protein product is CSAHQETYEQYF. J is TRBJ2-7 and V is TRBV20-1, with D hard to call. Germline V gives CDR1 DFQATT, CDR2 SNEGSKA (reference sequence). The CDR3 runs 12 residues.

The rearrangement joins TRBV4-1 to TRBJ1-2; 11 bases line up with TRBD1. From germline, CDR1 is MGHRA and CDR2 YSYEKL. Trimming removed 1 base from V and 2 bases from J; junction bases left unmatched: 3. CDR3 length: 16 amino acids. CDR3 DNA: TGCGCCAGCAGCCAAGGGACAGGGGGCTTGAACTATGGCTACACCTTC. Translated: CASSQGTGGLNYGYTF.

This sequence joins TRBV5-1 and TRBJ2-2, with D unresolved. V was clipped by 4 bases and J by 1 base, with 14 bases between them. Germline V gene sequence: CDR1 SGHRS, CDR2 YFSETQ. This CDR3 has 16 amino acids. As DNA, the CDR3 is TGCGCCAGCAGCGCTGCGAGGCAGGAGAACACCGGGGAGCTGTTTTTT. It specifies CASSAARQENTGELFF.

In this sample, this clonotype turned up many times. The J gene is TRBJ2-4, the V gene TRBV5-1, with D perhaps matching TRBD1 or TRBD2 (5 bases each). This CDR3 is built from 15 residues. The V gene lost 0 bases and the J gene lost 6 bases, with 13 bases spanning the gap. CDR1 SGHRS and CDR2 YFSETQ come from the germline V gene. CDR3 sequence (DNA): TGCGCCAGCAGCTTGGTACCCGGGGACGGAAACATTCAGTACTTC. This encodes CASSLVPGDGNIQYF.

The CDR3 spells CASSLGWTENEKLFF. In nucleotides, the CDR3 is TGCGCCAGCAGCTTGGGGTGGACGGAAAATGAAAAACTGTTTTTT. The V gene is TRBV5-1, the J gene TRBJ1-4; D is unresolved. This CDR3 is 15 amino acids long. CDR1 is SGHRS and CDR2 is YFSETQ in the germline V gene. V lost 0 bases and J lost 5, with 11 bases in between.

V and J are TRBV3-2 and TRBJ2-1; the D call of TRBD2 is as the table states it, not checked on the DNA. TRBV3-2 counts as a pseudogene. The CDR3 totals 13 residues. CDR3 in amino acids: CASSHGLLDEQFF. CDR3 sequence (DNA): TGTGCCAGCAGCCACGGACTATTGGATGAGCAGTTCTTC.

This clonotype has a handful of counts. This sequence joins TRBV15 and TRBJ2-6; 8 bases map to TRBD1. CDR3 length: 16 amino acids. The germline V gene has CDR1 LNHNV and CDR2 YYDKDF (reference sequence). Losses at the gene ends were 0 bases for V and 3 bases for J; bases not matched to a gene: 1. DNA of the CDR3: TGTGCCACCAGCAGAGACAGGGGGCGTGGGGCCAACGTCCTGACTTTC. Protein sequence: CATSRDRGRGANVLTF.

The chain combines TRBV20-1 with TRBJ2-7; possibly TRBD1 for D (5 bases). CDR1 DFQATT and CDR2 SNEGSKA come from the germline V gene (reference sequence). V was clipped by 1 base and J by 3 bases, with 13 bases between them. The CDR3 is 14 residues long. The CDR3: CSARVPGIGYEQYF. DNA for the CDR3: TGCAGTGCTAGAGTCCCAGGGATCGGCTACGAGCAGTACTTC.

This clonotype has just a few counts. V gene TRBV12-3 or TRBV12-4 combines with J gene TRBJ1-2, with D unclear. The CDR3 totals 13 residues. The V gene lost 2 bases and the J gene lost 0 bases, with 4 bases spanning the gap. The CDR3 bases are TGTGCCAGCAGTTTACGGTCTAACTATGGCTACACCTTC. It translates to CASSLRSNYGYTF.

This clonotype was observed many times. The gene calls are TRBV20-1 and TRBJ2-4; possibly TRBD1 for D (5 bases). The CDR3 runs 13 residues. Germline CDR1 is DFQATT and CDR2 is SNEGSKA (reference sequence). The V gene lost 4 bases and the J gene lost 5 bases, with 12 bases spanning the gap. The CDR3 sequence is CSATPWGQNIQYF. DNA of the CDR3: TGCAGTGCTACACCTTGGGGCCAAAACATTCAGTACTTC.